This T cell receptor beta chain was recorded in a study of T cell repertoires in cytomegalovirus infection. Each CDR3 protein gets one entry after TCRdb re-called the reads with MiXCR. The sample shows roughly 500,000 distinct CDR3 sequences, about 11% of them seen only once. Looked up from germline, CDR1 is MNHNS and CDR2 is SASEGT. Trimming took 5 bases from V and 0 from J, leaving 11 bases between them. CDR3 length: 15 residues. This clonotype was counted at least ten times. The chain joins TRBV6-1 to TRBJ1-3; a possible D gene is TRBD1 (5 bases). The receptor's source is a human donor in good health (CMV status not recorded). Some clones in this sample may be carry-over from other donors' samples. The material sequenced was PBMCs. CDR3 residues: CASSPDISSGNTIYF. The CDR3 DNA sequence: TGTGCCAGCAGTCCGGACATCTCCTCTGGAAACACCATATATTTT.